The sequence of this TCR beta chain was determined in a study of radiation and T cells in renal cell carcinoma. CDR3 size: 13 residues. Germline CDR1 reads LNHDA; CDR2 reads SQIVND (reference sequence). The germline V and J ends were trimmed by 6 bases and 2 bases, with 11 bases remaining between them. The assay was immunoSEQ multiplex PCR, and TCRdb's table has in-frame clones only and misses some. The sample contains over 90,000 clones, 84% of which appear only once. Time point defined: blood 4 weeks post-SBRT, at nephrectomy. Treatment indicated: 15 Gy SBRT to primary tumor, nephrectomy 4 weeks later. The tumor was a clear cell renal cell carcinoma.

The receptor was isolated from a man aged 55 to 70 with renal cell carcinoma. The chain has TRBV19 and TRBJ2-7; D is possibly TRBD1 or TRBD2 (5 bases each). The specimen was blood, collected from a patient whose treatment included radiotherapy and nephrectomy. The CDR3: CASSPSGPYEQYF. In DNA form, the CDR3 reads TGTGCCAGTAGCCCCTCGGGGCCCTACGAGCAGTACTTC.